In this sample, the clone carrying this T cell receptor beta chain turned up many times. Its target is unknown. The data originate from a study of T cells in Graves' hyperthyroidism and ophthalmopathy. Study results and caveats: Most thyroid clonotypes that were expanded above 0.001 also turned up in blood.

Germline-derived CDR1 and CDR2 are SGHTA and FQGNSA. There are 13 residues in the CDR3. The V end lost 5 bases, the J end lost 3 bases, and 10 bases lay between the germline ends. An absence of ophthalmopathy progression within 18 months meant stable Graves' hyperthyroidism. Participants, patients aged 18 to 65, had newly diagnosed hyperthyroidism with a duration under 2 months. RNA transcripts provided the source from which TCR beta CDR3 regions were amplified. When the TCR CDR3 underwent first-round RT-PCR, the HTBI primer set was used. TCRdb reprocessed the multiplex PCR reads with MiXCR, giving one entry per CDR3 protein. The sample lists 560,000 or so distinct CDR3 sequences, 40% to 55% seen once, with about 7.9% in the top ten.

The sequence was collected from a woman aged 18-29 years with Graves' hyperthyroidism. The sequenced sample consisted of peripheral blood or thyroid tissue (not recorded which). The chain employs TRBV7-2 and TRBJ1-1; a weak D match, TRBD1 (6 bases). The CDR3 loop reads CASSPGADTEAFF. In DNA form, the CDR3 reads TGTGCCAGCAGCCCGGGGGCTGACACTGAAGCTTTCTTT.